This TCR beta chain was observed in a study of T-cell memory formation after mild COVID-19 (dated by TCRdb to the early 2020s). As for the study more broadly: TCR sequence clusters from the two donors were largely donor specific. In two donors, T-cell clones that expanded and contracted after mild COVID-19 were followed by sequencing TCRalpha and TCRbeta repertoires longitudinally. The cohort comprised two young, previously healthy adult volunteers, one female and one male. General findings and caveats noted by the study authors: The detection of some responding clones in pre-infection memory suggests that pre-existing cross-reactive memory T cells joined the SARS-CoV-2 response. Only a couple of mild cases were covered by the study, and larger cohorts that include severe cases with pre-infection samples were considered necessary. Contracting CD4+ clones were located mainly in the CM and EM memory subsets, whereas CD8+ clones were found to be enriched in EMRA. Clones contracting from day 15 to 85 had balanced CD4/CD8 phenotypes, while a second wave expanding from day 15 to 37 was biased towards CD4+. Whether the second-wave clones peaking on day 37 were SARS-CoV-2 specific was not confirmed.

The reads were generated on an Illumina NovaSeq 6000. cDNA libraries for TCRalpha and TCRbeta were prepared by 5'RACE using constant-segment primers, with sample barcodes and unique molecular identifiers added. Trizol reagent was used to extract RNA from every sample. The libraries were amplified in two PCR steps, and the second step added a second sample barcode and Illumina TruSeq adapters. The libraries were sequenced on an Illumina NovaSeq using 2 x 150 bp paired-end reads. The original methods were these. Reads were demultiplexed and collapsed into UMI-guided consensus sequences with migec v1.2.7. Using mixcr v2.1.11, UMI consensuses were aligned to TRA and TRB V and J templates and then assembled into clonotypes. A clonotype was counted as expanded or contracted only if both edgeR and NoisET called the change significant, with noise models trained on biological replicates. edgeR calls used a false discovery rate-adjusted p below 0.01 and a log2 fold-change threshold of 1. As an exploratory analysis of dynamics, PCA with hierarchical clustering was applied to max-normalized trajectories of the 1000 most abundant clonotypes. Separately sequenced CD4+ and CD8+ repertoires were used to assign the CD4 or CD8 phenotype of responding clones. TCRdb itself trimmed the public reads at Q25 with fastp, ran MiXCR and retained productive beta chains. Identical CDR3 protein sequences are pooled into one entry, listed with their most common genes and DNA. The V and J calls and clone size come from TCRdb's table, not from the authors' own analysis. This sample has about 340,000 distinct CDR3 sequences in its table, and 21% of those were observed once. In total, the top ten clones hold under 15% of the sample.

Ficoll-Paque density gradient centrifugation was the method used to isolate PBMCs. For this clonotype: Its antigen is currently not known. Base qualities are not provided; no much larger clone lies one nucleotide away.

V is pared back by 3 bases and J by 4 bases, with 10 bases lying between the germline termini. The CDR3 holds 14 amino acids from the cysteine to the phenylalanine. Of all the DNA, just the CDR3 is kept, 42 bases in frame from base 1. For CDR1 and CDR2, the germline V gene lists SGDLS and YYNGEE. Specimen: PBMCs or a T cell subset sorted from them (not recorded which). The rearranged segments are TRBV9 and TRBJ1-4; matching of 6 bases hints at TRBD1 as the D gene. The clonotype originates from an adult woman who had mild COVID-19 (a few samples of this study predate the infection). The sample titles of this study are shuffled in the database, so cell type and time point are left out; the donor was told from shared clones. The DNA reads TGTGCCAGCAGCGGAGACAGGCTTAATGAAAAACTGTTTTTT. This encodes CASSGDRLNEKLFF.